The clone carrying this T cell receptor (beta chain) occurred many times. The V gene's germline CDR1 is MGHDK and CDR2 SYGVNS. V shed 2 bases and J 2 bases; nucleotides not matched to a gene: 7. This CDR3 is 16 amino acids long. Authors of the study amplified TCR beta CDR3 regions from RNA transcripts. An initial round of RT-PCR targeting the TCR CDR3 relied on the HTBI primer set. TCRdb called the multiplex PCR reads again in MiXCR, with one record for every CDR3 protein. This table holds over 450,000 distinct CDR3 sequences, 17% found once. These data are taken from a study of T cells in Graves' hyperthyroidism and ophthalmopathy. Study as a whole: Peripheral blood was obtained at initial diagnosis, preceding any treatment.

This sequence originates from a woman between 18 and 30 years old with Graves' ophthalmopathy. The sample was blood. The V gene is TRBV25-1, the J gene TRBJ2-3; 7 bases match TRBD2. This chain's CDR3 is CASSEEKRDYTDTQYF. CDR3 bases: TGTGCCAGCAGTGAAGAAAAAAGGGACTACACAGATACGCAGTATTTT. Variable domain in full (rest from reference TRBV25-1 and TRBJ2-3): EADIYQTPRYLVIGTGKKITLECSQTMGHDKMYWYQQDPGMELHLIHYSYGVNSTEKGDLSSESTVSRIRTEHFPLTLESARPSHTSQYLCASSEEKRDYTDTQYFGPGTRLTVL.